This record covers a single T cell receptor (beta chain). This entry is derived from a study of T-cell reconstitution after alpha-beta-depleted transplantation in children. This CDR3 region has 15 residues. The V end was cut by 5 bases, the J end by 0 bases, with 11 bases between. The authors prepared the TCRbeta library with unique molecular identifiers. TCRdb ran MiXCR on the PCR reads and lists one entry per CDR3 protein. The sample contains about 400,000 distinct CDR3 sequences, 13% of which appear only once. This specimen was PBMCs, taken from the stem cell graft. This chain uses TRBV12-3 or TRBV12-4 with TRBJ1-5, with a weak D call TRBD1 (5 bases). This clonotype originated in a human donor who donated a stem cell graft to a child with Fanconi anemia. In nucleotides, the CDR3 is TGTGCCAGCAGTCTCCGGGACCTTAGCAATCAGCCCCAGCATTTT. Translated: CASSLRDLSNQPQHF.